The TCR beta chain described here comes from a study of regulatory T cells in long-lasting Graves disease. Background on the study: Persistent Graves' disease denoted over 5 years of antithyroid drugs plus positive TSH receptor antibodies. Study-level results: Relative to newly diagnosed Graves' patients, persistent ones had lower TCR diversity.

Both iRepertoire HTBI primers and Arm-PCR of CDR3 regions were used to build the TCR beta libraries. TCRdb called the multiplex PCR reads again in MiXCR, with one record for every CDR3 protein. The sample has 400,000 to 500,000 distinct CDR3 sequences, 20% to 25% seen once. About this clonotype: Its cognate antigen is unknown.

Time point specified: persistent/refractory GD, antithyroid drugs over 5 years with positive TRAb. Construction of the TCR library relied on RNA isolated from PBMCs. The patient group derived from an endocrinology department in Xi'an, China. Material: peripheral blood mononuclear cells (PBMCs), obtained when the disease was refractory, from a patient treated with antithyroid drugs. This clonotype was sampled from a female donor with Graves disease.

CDR3 region: CASSTTGGTEAFF. The CDR3 DNA reads TGTGCCAGTAGTACCACAGGGGGCACTGAAGCTTTCTTT. This sequence joins TRBV19 and TRBJ1-1; 8 bases map to TRBD1. The CDR3 has 13 residues. Germline V gene data show CDR1 as LNHDA and CDR2 as SQIVND (reference sequence). The ends lost 4 bases at V and 4 bases at J; junction bases unmatched: 2. The full variable domain, with the rest looked up from reference TRBV19 and TRBJ1-1, is DGGITQSPKYLFRKEGQNVTLSCEQNLNHDAMYWYRQDPGQGLRLIYYSQIVNDFQKGDIAEGYSVSREKKESFPLTVTSAQKNPTAFYLCASSTTGGTEAFFGQGTRLTVV.